Following are 2 T cell receptor beta chains from one sample sequenced in a study of cytomegalovirus exposure and HLA in healthy donors. 60 Vbeta and 13 Jbeta primers were used in PCR. The data were produced by immunoSEQ multiplex PCR, yet TCRdb's version contains in-frame clones alone and is incomplete. The sample gives 180,000 or so clones, roughly 74% of which show up once; 7.7% is in the top ten. The specimen was PBMCs. The origin of the receptors is a middle-aged woman in good health and CMV-seropositive.

The genes are TRBV10-1 and TRBJ2-1; 8 bases fit TRBD2. V gave up 6 bases and J gave up 6 bases; unmatched junction bases: 1. The CDR3 runs to 12 residues. Germline CDR1 is WNHNN and CDR2 is SYGVQD (reference sequence). The CDR3 is CASRGTSNEQFF. The CDR3 coding sequence is TGCGCCAGCAGAGGGACTAGCAATGAGCAGTTCTTC.

CDR3 region: CASSLARGSGRTYEQYF. The CDR3 DNA is TGTGCCAGCAGCTTAGCGCGGGGTAGCGGGAGGACCTACGAGCAGTACTTC. The gene calls are TRBV7-9 and TRBJ2-7; 10 positions match TRBD2. Trimming took 0 bases from V and 2 from J; bases not matched to a gene: 7. The CDR3 contains 17 residues. Germline V gives CDR1 SEHNR, CDR2 FQNEAQ (reference sequence).